This entry lists 8 T cell receptor beta chains sequenced from one sample in a study of identical twins. Using its own MiXCR run on the 5' RACE reads, TCRdb lists one record per CDR3 protein. This sample yields 500,000 or so distinct CDR3 sequences, of which roughly 21% are seen a single time; roughly 0.91% belongs to the top ten. Another study also made use of these data, one on T cells expressing NK-cell markers.

The sequenced material came from CD4+ T cells sorted from blood. All receptors come from a woman aged 18-35 years in good health.

The sample holds a few counts of this clonotype. This rearrangement joins TRBV25-1 to TRBJ1-2; the D gene is possibly TRBD1 (5 bases). Trimming stripped 2 bases from V and 7 bases from J, with 14 bases between. The CDR3 runs 14 residues. Germline CDR1 and CDR2: MGHDK and SYGVNS. DNA of the CDR3: TGTGCCAGCAGTGAAAAGGGGATGCTGGGTGGCTACACCTTC. Amino acid sequence: CASSEKGMLGGYTF.

V usage is TRBV12-3 or TRBV12-4 and J usage is TRBJ2-1; D perhaps matches TRBD2 (6 bases). The length of the CDR3 is 12 residues. V lost 5 bases to trimming and J lost 12 bases, with 14 bases between them. The CDR3 DNA sequence: TGTGCCAGCAGTCGAGCGACTAGGGGGCAGTTCTTC. This sequence encodes CASSRATRGQFF.

The CDR3 region is CASKGAGDIYNEQFF. CDR3 DNA sequence: TGTGCCAGCAAGGGAGCGGGGGACATCTACAATGAGCAGTTCTTC. The chain is built from TRBV7-2 and TRBJ2-1; 8 nucleotides align to TRBD2. Germline CDR1 is SGHTA and CDR2 is FQGNSA. V was pared by 7 bases and J by 3 bases, with 8 bases of the junction left unmatched. This CDR3 is 15 amino acids long.

The chain joins TRBV20-1 to TRBJ2-7; D ambiguous. Germline V gene lookup returns CDR1 DFQATT and CDR2 SNEGSKA (reference sequence). The ends were cut back, 5 bases at V and 0 bases at J, with 11 bases in the middle. The CDR3 spans 13 residues. CDR3 DNA sequence: TGCAGTGCTCTCAATCCGAGCTCCTACGAGCAGTACTTC. This gives the protein CSALNPSSYEQYF.

The chain employs TRBV20-1 and TRBJ1-2; D is ambiguous. CDR1 is DFQATT and CDR2 is SNEGSKA in the germline V gene (reference sequence). The V gene lost 1 base and the J gene lost 4 bases, with 13 bases spanning the gap. CDR3 length equals 14 residues. CDR3 residues: CSARGDGRGYGYTF. In DNA, the CDR3 is TGCAGTGCTAGAGGGGATGGGAGAGGCTATGGCTACACCTTC.

This sequence joins TRBV19 and TRBJ1-1; perhaps TRBD1 as D (5 bases). Per the germline V gene, CDR1 is LNHDA and CDR2 is SQIVND (reference sequence). V dropped 7 bases and J dropped 2 bases, with 11 bases sitting between them. This CDR3 has 13 residues. The CDR3: CASNGGLNTEAFF. CDR3 in DNA: TGTGCCAGTAACGGGGGTTTAAACACTGAAGCTTTCTTT. Full variable domain (missing parts from reference TRBV19 and TRBJ1-1): DGGITQSPKYLFRKEGQNVTLSCEQNLNHDAMYWYRQDPGQGLRLIYYSQIVNDFQKGDIAEGYSVSREKKESFPLTVTSAQKNPTAFYLCASNGGLNTEAFFGQGTRLTVV.

The chain recombines TRBV7-9 with TRBJ1-2; no reliable D call. This CDR3 contains 13 residues. Germline V gene sequence: CDR1 SEHNR, CDR2 FQNEAQ (reference sequence). Trimming cost V 5 bases and J 8 bases, with 15 bases left between them. The CDR3, as DNA: TGTGCCAGCAGCAGAAGTGGCCTTGGGGGCTACACCTTC. Amino acid sequence: CASSRSGLGGYTF.

This sequence joins TRBV7-8 and TRBJ1-6; weak D call: TRBD1 (6 bases). CDR1 is SGHVS and CDR2 is FQNEAQ in the germline V gene. The CDR3 consists of 12 residues. V gave up 5 bases and J gave up 8 bases, with 7 bases separating them. This CDR3 reads CASSPGDSPLHF. The CDR3 region has the DNA TGTGCCAGCAGCCCAGGGGATTCACCCCTCCACTTT.